This TCR beta chain comes out of a study of blood T cells in healthy people across ages. Turning to this clonotype: Antigen specificity is unknown.

The V end was cut by 5 bases, the J end by 1 base, with 8 bases between. This CDR3 region has 14 residues. Per germline, CDR1 SGHTA and CDR2 FQGNSA. Donors gave around 10 milliliters of peripheral blood apiece. Through a sample-barcoded 5' primer and a J-beta primer mix, a second PCR was run for about 7 to 12 cycles. From the 5' RACE reads, TCRdb called clonotypes with MiXCR, one entry per CDR3 protein. The table includes 1.5 million to 2 million distinct CDR3 sequences, roughly 27% detected once. Points from the study as a whole: It was the long-lived donors that had more naive CD4+ cells and higher diversity than aged donors. A roughly linear age-dependent decrease characterized TCR beta diversity per million T cells.

The sequence was obtained from a woman younger than 45 in good health. The V and J genes are TRBV7-2 and TRBJ1-4; D unclear. The sample was blood. CDR3 amino acids: CASSLRQTNEKLFF. CDR3 bases: TGTGCCAGCAGCCTAAGACAAACTAATGAAAAACTGTTTTTT.